This T cell receptor (beta chain) is drawn from a study of blood T cells in healthy people across ages (dated by TCRdb to the mid-2010s). Broadly, across the study: In model experiments, template switching captured roughly one uniquely barcoded TCR beta cDNA molecule for every two T cells. The study measured age-related changes in TCR beta repertoire diversity using deep sequencing normalized with unique cDNA molecular identifiers. The donors were divided into four age groups: young (average 16 years), middle-aged (almost 40), aged (about 60) and long-lived (roughly 88). To avoid experimental bias, donors of different ages were randomly spread across the sequencing lanes. Two additional independent replicas of 1 million unique cDNA reads from the same blood draw were analyzed for two donors (one aged 18 to 30 and one aged 80 or older).

Overall results and qualifications from the work: Compared with the aged group, more naive CD4+ T cells, fewer expanded clones and increased TCR diversity were shown by the long-lived group, suggesting age selection. As age increased, observed TCR beta diversity per million T cells dropped in a roughly linear way, and a significant reduction was already evident by age about 36. Since profiling was done on bulk unsorted PBMCs, naive and antigen-experienced compartments could not be conclusively compared. Estimates of total diversity based on one million sequenced T cells were considered lower bounds and underestimates. Because donor CMV infection status was unknown, age-related changes in expanded clonotypes were potentially confounded. The percentage of naive T cells measured by flow cytometry correlated strongly with observed TCR beta diversity.

Points on this clonotype: The clone's antigen remains unknown. At one boundary the junction diverges from the germline segment, which might be a read error.

The 40 or so donors, aged about 6 to 100 years, were systemically healthy Caucasian individuals from Russia. About 10 milliliters of peripheral blood were collected from each donor into EDTA-treated Vacutainer tubes. Ficoll-Paque density-gradient centrifugation was used to isolate PBMCs, with at least 6.5 million per sample. Trizol reagent was used to extract total RNA from PBMCs, with at least 6 micrograms per sample. The percentages of naive CD45RAhigh/CD27high T cells were determined by flow cytometry on a PBMC aliquot from every donor. The library was built by means of 5' RACE. TCRdb lists the instrument as Illumina HiSeq 2500. A second PCR of 7 to 11 cycles was run with a J-beta primer mix and a sample-barcoded 5' primer. A template-switch 5' adaptor carrying 12 random nucleotides introduced a unique molecular identifier onto each TCR beta cDNA molecule. Each sample yielded at least 2.5 million CDR3-containing paired-end reads. All of the RNA was converted into first-strand cDNA using the Mint cDNA synthesis kit, with a TRBC-specific oligonucleotide serving as the primer. All cDNA was treated with uracil-DNA glycosylase and then went through a first 18-cycle PCR with the universal primers M1SS and BC2_uni_R. For the original study's pipeline: Each sample was normalized by randomly selecting 1 million high-quality reads, each carrying a distinct molecular identifier. Instead of being binned into consensus sequences, reads with shared molecular identifiers were discarded. MiTCR, set to a Q25 quality threshold and the strictest error-elimination algorithm, was used for CDR3 identification, clonotype clustering and error correction. A nonparametric unseen species model using Euler transformation provided a lower-bound estimate of total TCR beta diversity. The public reads were reanalyzed by TCRdb: fastp trimming at Q25, MiXCR alignment, in-frame beta chains only. Each CDR3 protein gets just one entry, which takes the most common genes and DNA from the rows behind it. The V and J calls shown here were made by TCRdb, not taken from the authors' results. The sample table records approximately 850,000 distinct CDR3 sequences; under 45% of these occur just once. About 19% of the sample is taken by the ten largest.

In the germline V gene (reference sequence), CDR1 corresponds to MNHEY and CDR2 to SMNVEV. Taken from cysteine to phenylalanine, the CDR3 has 15 residues. Only the CDR3 region is kept as DNA, spanning 45 bases read in frame from base 1. Sequencing input: blood. This receptor was taken from a man aged 55 to 70 in good health. The receptor chain draws on TRBV27 and TRBJ2-1; the central 9 bases match TRBD2. The DNA sequence is given as TGTGCCAGCAGTTTAAGCGGGGGGCCCTACAATAAGCAGTTCTTC. Its translation is CASSLSGGPYNKQFF.